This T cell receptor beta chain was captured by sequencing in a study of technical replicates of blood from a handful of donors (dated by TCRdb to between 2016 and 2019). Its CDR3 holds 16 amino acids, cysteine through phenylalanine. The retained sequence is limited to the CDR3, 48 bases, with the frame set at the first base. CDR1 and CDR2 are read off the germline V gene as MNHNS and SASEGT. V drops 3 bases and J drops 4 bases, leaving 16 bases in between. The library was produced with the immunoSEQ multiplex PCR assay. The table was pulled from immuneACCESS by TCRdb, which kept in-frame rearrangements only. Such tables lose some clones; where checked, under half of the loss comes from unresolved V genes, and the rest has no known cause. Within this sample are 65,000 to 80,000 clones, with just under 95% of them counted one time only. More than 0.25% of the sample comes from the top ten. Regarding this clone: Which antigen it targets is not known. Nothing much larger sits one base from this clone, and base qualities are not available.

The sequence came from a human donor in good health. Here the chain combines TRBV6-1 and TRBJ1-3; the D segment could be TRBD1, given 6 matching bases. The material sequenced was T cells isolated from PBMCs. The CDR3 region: CASSERGPGSGNTIYF. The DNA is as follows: TGTGCCAGCAGTGAGCGGGGGCCAGGATCAGGAAACACCATATATTTT.